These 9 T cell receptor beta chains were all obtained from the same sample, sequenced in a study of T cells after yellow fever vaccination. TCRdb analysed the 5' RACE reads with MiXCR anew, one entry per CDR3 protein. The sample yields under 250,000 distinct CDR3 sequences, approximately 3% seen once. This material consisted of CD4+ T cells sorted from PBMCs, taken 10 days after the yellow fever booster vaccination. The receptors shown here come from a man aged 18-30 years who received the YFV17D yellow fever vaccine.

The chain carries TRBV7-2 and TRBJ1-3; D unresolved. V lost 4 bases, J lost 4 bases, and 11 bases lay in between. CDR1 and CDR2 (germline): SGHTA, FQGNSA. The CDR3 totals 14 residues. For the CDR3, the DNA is TGTGCCAGCAGCTCCTACTCAACAGGAAACACCATATATTTT. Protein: CASSSYSTGNTIYF.

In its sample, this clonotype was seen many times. CDR3 nucleotide sequence: TGCGCCAGCAGCCTAAGATCTCAGGGGAACTATGGCTACACCTTC. Its translation: CASSLRSQGNYGYTF. This chain connects TRBV4-3 to TRBJ1-2, with D maybe TRBD1 (6 bases). This CDR3 is built from 15 residues. CDR1 LGHNA and CDR2 YSLEER come from the germline V gene. V was cut by 4 bases and J by 2 bases, with 14 bases left in between.

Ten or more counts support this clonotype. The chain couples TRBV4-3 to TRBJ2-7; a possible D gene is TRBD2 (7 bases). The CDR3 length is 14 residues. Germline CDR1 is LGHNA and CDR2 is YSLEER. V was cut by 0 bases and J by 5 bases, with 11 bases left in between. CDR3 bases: TGCGCCAGCAGCCAAGATCGGGGGGCGGACGAGCAGTACTTC. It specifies CASSQDRGADEQYF.

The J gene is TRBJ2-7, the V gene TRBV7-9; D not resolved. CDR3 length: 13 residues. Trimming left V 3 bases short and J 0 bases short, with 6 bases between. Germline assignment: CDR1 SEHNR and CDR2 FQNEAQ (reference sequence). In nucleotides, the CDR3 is TGTGCCAGCAGCTTTACTCCCTCCTACGAGCAGTACGTC. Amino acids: CASSFTPSYEQYV.

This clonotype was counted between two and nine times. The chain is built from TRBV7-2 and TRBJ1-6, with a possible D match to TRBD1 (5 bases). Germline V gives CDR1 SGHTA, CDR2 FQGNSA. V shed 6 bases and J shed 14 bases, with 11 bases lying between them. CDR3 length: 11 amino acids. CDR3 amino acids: CASSLQESLHF. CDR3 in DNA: TGTGCCAGCAGTCTACAGGAATCCCTCCACTTT.

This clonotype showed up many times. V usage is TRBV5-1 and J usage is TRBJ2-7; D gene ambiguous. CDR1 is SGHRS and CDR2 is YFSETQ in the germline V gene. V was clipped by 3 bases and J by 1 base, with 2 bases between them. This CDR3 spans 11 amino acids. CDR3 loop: CASSSSYEQYF. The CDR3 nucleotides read TGCGCCAGCAGCTCGTCCTACGAGCAGTACTTC. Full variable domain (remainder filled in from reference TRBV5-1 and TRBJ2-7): KAGVTQTPRYLIKTRGQQVTLSCSPISGHRSVSWYQQTPGQGLQFLFEYFSETQRNKGNFPGRFSGRQFSNSRSEMNVSTLELGDSALYLCASSSSYEQYFGPGTRLTVT.

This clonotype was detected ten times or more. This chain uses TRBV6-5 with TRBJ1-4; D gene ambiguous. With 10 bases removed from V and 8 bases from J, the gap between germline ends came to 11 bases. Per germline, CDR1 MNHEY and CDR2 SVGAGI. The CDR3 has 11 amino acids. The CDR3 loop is CATRLREKLFF. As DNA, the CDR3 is TGTGCCACCCGACTCCGGGAAAAACTGTTTTTT.

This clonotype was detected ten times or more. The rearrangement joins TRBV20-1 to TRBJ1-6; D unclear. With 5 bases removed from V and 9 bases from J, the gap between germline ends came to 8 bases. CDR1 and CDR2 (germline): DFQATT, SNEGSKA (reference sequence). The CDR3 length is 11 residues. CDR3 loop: CSAGHPSPLHF. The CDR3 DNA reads TGCAGTGCTGGCCACCCTTCACCCCTCCACTTT.

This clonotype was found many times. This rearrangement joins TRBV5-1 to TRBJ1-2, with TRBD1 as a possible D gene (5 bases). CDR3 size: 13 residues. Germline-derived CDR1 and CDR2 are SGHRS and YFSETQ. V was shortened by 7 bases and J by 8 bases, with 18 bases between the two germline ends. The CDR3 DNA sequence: TGCGCCAGCCGACCCGCGGCGGGGGAGGGCTACACCTTC. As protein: CASRPAAGEGYTF.